One T cell receptor beta chain is described in this entry. These data originate in a study of control samples from healthy donors and cancer patients. Libraries were prepared by immunoSEQ multiplex PCR; TCRdb keeps only in-frame clonotypes and omits some of them. The profile shows over 100,000 clones, roughly 90% of them singletons. The germline V gene has CDR1 SGHAT and CDR2 FQNNGV. V lost 0 bases and J 5 bases, leaving 5 bases between the germline ends. CDR3 size: 13 residues. Source material: blood. This receptor was obtained from a woman aged 45-65 years in good health. This sequence joins TRBV11-2 and TRBJ1-5, with D uncertain. This CDR3 is CASSLERDQPQHF. As DNA, the CDR3 is TGTGCCAGCAGCTTAGAGAGAGATCAGCCCCAGCATTTT.